This entry lists 18 T cell receptor beta chains sequenced from one sample in a study of shared clonotypes between healthy human individuals. Naive CD8 isolation took CD45RO-negative cells positively selected for CCR7 and excluded terminally differentiated effector memory CD45RA+ cells. Some clones are missing from TCRdb's copy, which holds only in-frame ones; the method was immunoSEQ multiplex PCR. The table has approximately 590,000 clones, just under 97% seen once. The specimen was naive CD8+ T cells sorted from blood. The receptors were gathered from a woman in her twenties or thirties in good health.

As for this clone: Other DNA sequences of this sample code for an identical CDR3. This CDR3 is CASSSGGAYEQYF. The CDR3 region has the DNA TGTGCCAGCAGTTCGGGGGGCGCGTACGAGCAGTACTTC. The chain has TRBV27 and TRBJ2-7, with D possibly matching TRBD2 (7 bases). This CDR3 is 13 amino acids long. From germline, CDR1 is MNHEY and CDR2 SMNVEV (reference sequence). V lost 4 bases and J lost 4, with 11 bases in between.

This chain uses TRBV19 with TRBJ2-1; D might be TRBD2 (6 bases). V was clipped by 2 bases and J by 2 bases, with 7 bases between them. Looked up from germline, CDR1 is LNHDA and CDR2 is SQIVND (reference sequence). The CDR3 consists of 14 residues. The CDR3 here is CASSILATYNEQFF. The CDR3, as DNA: TGTGCCAGTAGTATACTAGCGACCTACAATGAGCAGTTCTTC.

This clone was counted once. This chain connects TRBV6-6 to TRBJ2-7; weak D call: TRBD1 (6 bases). V lost 6 bases and J lost 1, with 10 bases in between. The CDR3 has 13 residues. The germline gives CDR1 MNHNY, CDR2 SVGAGI (reference sequence). CDR3 sequence (DNA): TGTGCCAGCAGCCCCAGGGGATCCTACGAGCAGTACTTC. This translates into CASSPRGSYEQYF.

J is TRBJ1-6 and V is TRBV28; TRBD1 matches at 9 bases. This CDR3 region has 15 residues. The V gene's germline CDR1 is MDHEN and CDR2 SYDVKM. V dropped 9 bases and J dropped 10; count of bases not matched to a gene: 13. The CDR3, as DNA: TGTGCCAGTGCAGGGACAGGGAAAACGAGGTCACCCCTCCACTTT. It is translated as CASAGTGKTRSPLHF.

The chain is built from TRBV7-2 and TRBJ2-7, with a tentative D call TRBD1 (6 bases). The CDR3 is made up of 14 amino acids. V was trimmed by 5 bases and J by 7 bases, leaving 18 bases between them. The germline gives CDR1 SGHTA, CDR2 FQGNSA. CDR3 nucleotide sequence: TGTGCCAGCAGCGCCTACAGGGCCTCTCTAGAGCAGTACTTC. Amino acid sequence: CASSAYRASLEQYF.

The V gene is TRBV5-4, the J gene TRBJ1-2, with 7 bases fitting TRBD1. CDR3 size: 16 residues. The V and J ends lost 4 bases and 0 bases, in that order; junction bases with no gene match: 9. Germline V lookup: CDR1 SGHNT, CDR2 YYREEE (reference sequence). CDR3 amino acids: CASSRQGLESNYGYTF. The CDR3 nucleotides are TGTGCCAGCAGCCGACAGGGACTGGAATCTAACTATGGCTACACCTTC.

J is TRBJ2-5 and V is TRBV5-6; 8 nucleotides match TRBD1. Germline-derived CDR1 and CDR2 are SGHDT and YYEEEE. This CDR3 is built from 15 residues. The J segment lost 4 bases and the V segment lost 4 bases, leaving 9 bases of the junction unmatched. The CDR3 loop is CASSGWTGYLETQYF. For the CDR3, the DNA is TGTGCCAGCAGCGGGTGGACAGGGTATTTAGAGACCCAGTACTTC.

J is TRBJ2-7 and V is TRBV28; perhaps TRBD2 as D (7 bases). V gave up 3 bases and J gave up 3 bases, with 18 bases separating them. Germline-derived CDR1 and CDR2 are MDHEN and SYDVKM. The CDR3 is 16 residues long. The CDR3 DNA reads TGTGCCAGCAGTTTCTCATTAGGGGGGGGATACTACGAGCAGTACTTC. The encoded protein is CASSFSLGGGYYEQYF.

The chain uses TRBV28 and TRBJ2-7; the match to TRBD2 covers 13 bases. The CDR3 extends over 19 amino acids. The trim removed 2 bases at V and 5 bases at J, leaving 15 bases unmatched. Per the germline V gene, CDR1 is MDHEN and CDR2 is SYDVKM. DNA of the CDR3: TGTGCCAGCAGTTTAACTCGGACTAGCGGGAGATTCCCTACTAACGAGCAGTACTTC. It codes for CASSLTRTSGRFPTNEQYF.

The rearrangement joins TRBV30 to TRBJ2-5; D is ambiguous. The J call is doubtful: the DNA matches TRBJ2-7 better. There are 11 residues in the CDR3. Per germline, CDR1 GTSNPN and CDR2 SVGIG (reference sequence). The CDR3 reads CAWSFSYEQYF. In DNA form, the CDR3 reads TGTGCCTGGAGTTTTTCCTACGAGCAGTACTTC.

This chain joins TRBV29-1 and TRBJ1-3; D is perhaps TRBD1 (5 bases). Trimming left V 4 bases short and J 4 bases short, with 11 bases between. CDR1 is SQVTM and CDR2 is ANQGSEA in the germline V gene. This CDR3 comprises 13 residues. The DNA of the CDR3 is TGCAGCGTTGTTTGGGACGCCGGAAACACCATATATTTT. It specifies CSVVWDAGNTIYF.

This sequence joins TRBV2 and TRBJ1-1; D gene unclear. Germline values: CDR1 SNHLY, CDR2 FYNNEI. The CDR3 covers 10 residues. The V and J ends lost 8 bases and 7 bases respectively, with 8 bases between them. CDR3 residues: CASPVFEAFF. The CDR3 DNA reads TGTGCCAGCCCCGTGTTTGAAGCTTTCTTT.

This clone was seen just once. This sequence joins TRBV6-1 and TRBJ2-7, with D tentatively TRBD1 (6 bases). Trimming took 2 bases from V and 2 from J, leaving 19 bases between them. This CDR3 has 17 amino acids. CDR1 is MNHNS, CDR2 SASEGT, per germline. As DNA, the CDR3 is TGTGCCAGCAGTGAATTGGACCCCAGGGGTATGCCCTACGAGCAGTACTTC. Translation gives CASSELDPRGMPYEQYF.

The rearrangement joins TRBV6-6 to TRBJ1-1; possible D gene TRBD1, 5 bases. Trimming took 8 bases from V and 4 from J, leaving 14 bases between them. The germline CDR1 and CDR2 sequences are MNHNY and SVGAGI (reference sequence). The CDR3 has 13 residues. The CDR3 DNA sequence: TGTGCCAGCGGGTGGGGGGGTGTCACTGAAGCTTTCTTT. Translated: CASGWGGVTEAFF.

This chain uses TRBV13 with TRBJ2-3, with TRBD1 as a possible D gene (6 bases). V was trimmed by 0 bases and J by 8 bases, leaving 12 bases between them. The CDR3 spans 14 residues. Germline loops: CDR1 PRHDT, CDR2 FYEKMQ (reference sequence). The DNA of the CDR3 is TGTGCCAGCAGCTTAGGCCCGTTAGGGGGTACGCAGTATTTT. Its translation is CASSLGPLGGTQYF.

Turning to this clone: Other DNA sequences from this sample encode an identical CDR3 as well. This chain uses TRBV5-1 with TRBJ1-1; no definite D call. Per germline, CDR1 SGHRS and CDR2 YFSETQ. The CDR3 extends over 13 amino acids. The germline V and J ends were trimmed by 0 bases and 5 bases, with 8 bases remaining between them. The CDR3 loop reads CASSLGGATEAFF. The CDR3 nucleotides read TGCGCCAGCAGCTTGGGGGGTGCAACTGAAGCTTTCTTT. Supplemented by reference TRBV5-1 and TRBJ1-1, the full variable domain reads KAGVTQTPRYLIKTRGQQVTLSCSPISGHRSVSWYQQTPGQGLQFLFEYFSETQRNKGNFPGRFSGRQFSNSRSEMNVSTLELGDSALYLCASSLGGATEAFFGQGTRLTVV.

The count of this clone is one. DNA of the CDR3: TGTGCCAGCAGCAACGCACTACCTGCTAGCACAGATACGCAGTATTTT. This translates into CASSNALPASTDTQYF. This chain connects TRBV21-1 to TRBJ2-3; TRBD2, the table's D call, lacks a check against the DNA. TRBV21-1 is a known pseudogene. The CDR3 consists of 16 residues.

J is TRBJ1-2 and V is TRBV27; 11 bases line up with TRBD1. The V segment lost 4 bases and the J segment 7 bases; nucleotides outside the gene matches: 5. CDR1 is MNHEY and CDR2 is SMNVEV in the germline V gene (reference sequence). CDR3 length: 14 residues. The chain's CDR3 is CASSYGQGAGGYTF. In DNA, the CDR3 is TGTGCCAGCAGTTACGGACAGGGGGCGGGTGGCTACACCTTC.